A single T cell receptor beta chain is shown here with its context. This clone was picked up a small number of times. Its antigen specificity is not known. Within one base of it there is no much larger clone, and no base qualities were kept. These data originate in a study of T cell changes during pregnancy in multiple sclerosis (dated by TCRdb to the late 2010s). Regarding the research as a whole: The study examined how the T cell repertoire changed over the course of pregnancy in women with multiple sclerosis.

Receptor libraries were prepared by the immunoSEQ multiplex PCR assay. TCRdb holds this immuneACCESS table with in-frame rearrangements only. Some clones are missing; in checked studies, unresolved V genes explain under half, and the rest has no known cause. The sample table shows about 73,000 clones, and roughly 92% are seen once. Over 2% of the sample is in the top ten clones. Per the germline V gene (reference sequence), LNHDA is the CDR1 and SQIVND is the CDR2. Spanning cysteine to phenylalanine, the CDR3 consists of 16 amino acids. The retained sequence is limited to the CDR3, 48 bases, with the frame set at the first base. V trim: 7 bases; J trim: 0 bases; unmatched bases: 11.

The clonotype was recovered from a female donor in good health, enrolled as a control in a pregnancy study. Here the sequenced sample was peripheral blood, taken in the second trimester of pregnancy. Rearrangement joined TRBV19 to TRBJ1-2; the junction holds 7 bases that match TRBD1. The nucleotides read TGTGCCAGTAAGGCCCCACAGGGGAGGACTAACTATGGCTACACCTTC. Its protein is CASKAPQGRTNYGYTF.